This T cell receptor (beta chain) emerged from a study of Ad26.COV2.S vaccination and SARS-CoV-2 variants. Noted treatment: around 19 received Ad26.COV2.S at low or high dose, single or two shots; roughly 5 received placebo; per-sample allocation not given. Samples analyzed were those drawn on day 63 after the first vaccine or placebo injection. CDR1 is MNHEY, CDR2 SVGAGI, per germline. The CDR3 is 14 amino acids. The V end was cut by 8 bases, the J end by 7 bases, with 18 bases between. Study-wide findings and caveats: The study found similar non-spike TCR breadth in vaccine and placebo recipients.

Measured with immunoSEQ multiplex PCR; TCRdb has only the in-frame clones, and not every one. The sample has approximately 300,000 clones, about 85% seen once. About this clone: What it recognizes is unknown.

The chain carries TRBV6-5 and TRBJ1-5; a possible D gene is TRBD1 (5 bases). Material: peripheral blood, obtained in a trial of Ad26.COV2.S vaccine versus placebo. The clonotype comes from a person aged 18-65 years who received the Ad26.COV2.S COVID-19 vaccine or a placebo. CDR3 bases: TGTGCCAGCGGAGATAACACTCAGGGACAGCCCCAGCATTTT. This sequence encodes CASGDNTQGQPQHF.